This T cell receptor beta chain was found in a study of T cell responses to AZD1222 COVID-19 vaccine. Overall study findings and caveats: Mostly white British, mostly female donors; authors suggested clonal diversity may be underestimated. CD4 TCRs associated with vaccination spanned spike, dominating at 160-218 and 743-854. Repertoires were sampled only after the peak T cell response.

Trimming cost V 1 base and J 7 bases; bases outside gene matches: 9. Germline lookup yields CDR1 SGHTA and CDR2 FQGNSA. The CDR3 has 16 amino acids. Some clones are missing from TCRdb's copy, which holds only in-frame ones; the method was immunoSEQ multiplex PCR. This table holds approximately 68,000 clones, more than 75% found once. Regarding this clone: Its specificity is not known.

The starting material was peripheral blood, obtained 28 days after the second dose of the MenACWY control vaccine. This receptor was obtained from an adult who received the MenACWY meningococcal vaccine as a control. The chain recombines TRBV7-2 with TRBJ1-5; 8 nucleotides match TRBD1. The CDR3 sequence: CASSLGGDRRVQPQHF. CDR3 sequence (DNA): TGTGCCAGCAGCTTAGGTGGGGACAGGAGGGTGCAGCCCCAGCATTTT. Combining the CDR3 with reference TRBV7-2 and TRBJ1-5 gives the whole variable domain GAGVSQSPSNKVTEKGKDVELRCDPISGHTALYWYRQSLGQGLEFLIYFQGNSAPDKSGLPSDRFSAERTGGSVSTLTIQRTQQEDSAVYLCASSLGGDRRVQPQHFGDGTRLSIL.